This T cell receptor beta chain derives from a study of blood T cell repertoires in COVID-19. The data were produced by immunoSEQ multiplex PCR, yet TCRdb's version contains in-frame clones alone and is incomplete. The sample has more than 95,000 clones, roughly 90% seen once. CDR1 and CDR2 (germline): SGHTA, FQGTGA. With V trimmed by 3 bases and J by 7 bases, 9 bases remained unmatched. The CDR3 sequence is 15 residues long. The TCR originated in a woman at least 80 years old with acute or convalescent COVID-19. The chain combines TRBV7-3 with TRBJ2-1; 7 nucleotides align to TRBD2. Sequences were obtained from peripheral blood. The CDR3 bases are TGTGCCAGCAGCTTTACCGGGACTACCCCGAATGAGCAGTTCTTC. Encoded protein: CASSFTGTTPNEQFF.